Described below is a single TCR beta chain sequence and its context. Patients from Seattle were sampled longitudinally, starting during active infection. This entry belongs to a study of blood T cell repertoires in COVID-19. About the study: Researchers got acute and convalescent COVID-19 samples from the United States, Italy and Spain. Sample material is recorded as cDNA or gDNA derived from T cells, B-cell-depleted T cells, or PBMCs.

Methods used by the authors: It was from reference gene primer amplification that nucleated cell counts were estimated. Sequencing used immunoSEQ multiplex PCR; TCRdb keeps in-frame clones, though not all of them. V and J calls and clone size come straight from that table; D and trimming were deduced from the DNA. This sample has some 330,000 clones; under 90% occur once, and the top ten carry approximately 2%. The V and J ends lost 8 bases and 5 bases, in that order; junction bases with no gene match: 9. The germline V gene encodes CDR1 MNHEY and CDR2 SMNVEV (reference sequence). The CDR3 covers 14 residues.

Material for sequencing was peripheral blood. The sequence came from a woman under 40 with COVID-19, enrolled during active disease. The genes are TRBV27 and TRBJ2-1, with 7 bases fitting TRBD1. The CDR3 DNA is TGTGCCAGCGTACCCCGGGACAGACACAATGAGCAGTTCTTC. Encoded protein: CASVPRDRHNEQFF.